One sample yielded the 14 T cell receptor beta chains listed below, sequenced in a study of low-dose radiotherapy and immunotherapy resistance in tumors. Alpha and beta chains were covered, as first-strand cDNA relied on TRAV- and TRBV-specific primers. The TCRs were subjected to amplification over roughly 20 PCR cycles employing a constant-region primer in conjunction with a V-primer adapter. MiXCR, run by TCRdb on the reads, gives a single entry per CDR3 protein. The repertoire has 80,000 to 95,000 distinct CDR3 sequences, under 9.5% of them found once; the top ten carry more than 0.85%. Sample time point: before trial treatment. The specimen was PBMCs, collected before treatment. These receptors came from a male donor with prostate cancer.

The CDR3 DNA reads as TGCGCCAGCAGCGGCGGGACTCGAGGGGGGACAGATACGCAGTATTTT. As protein: CASSGGTRGGTDTQYF. The chain combines TRBV5-1 with TRBJ2-3; D possibly uses TRBD1 or TRBD2 (6 bases each). Germline CDR1 and CDR2: SGHRS and YFSETQ. Trimming left V 4 bases short and J 3 bases short, with 18 bases between. The CDR3 has 16 amino acids.

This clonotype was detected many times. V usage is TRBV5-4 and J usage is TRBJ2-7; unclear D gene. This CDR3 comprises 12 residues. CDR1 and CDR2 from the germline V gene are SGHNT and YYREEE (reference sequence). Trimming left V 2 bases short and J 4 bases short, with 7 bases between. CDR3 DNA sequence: TGTGCCAGCAGCTTTTACGGGTACGAGCAGTACTTC. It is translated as CASSFYGYEQYF.

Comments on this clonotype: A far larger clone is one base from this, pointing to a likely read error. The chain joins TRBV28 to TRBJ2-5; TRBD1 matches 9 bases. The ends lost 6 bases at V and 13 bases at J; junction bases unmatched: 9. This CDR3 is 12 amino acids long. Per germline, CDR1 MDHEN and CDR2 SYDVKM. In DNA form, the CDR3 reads TGTGCCAGCAGATCGCCGGGACAGGGTTTGTACTTC. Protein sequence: CASRSPGQGLYF.

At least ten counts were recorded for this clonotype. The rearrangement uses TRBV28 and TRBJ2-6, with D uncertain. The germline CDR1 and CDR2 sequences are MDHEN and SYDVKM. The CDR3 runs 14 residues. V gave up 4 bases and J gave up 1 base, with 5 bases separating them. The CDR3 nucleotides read TGTGCCAGCAGTTACGTTTCTGGGGCCAACGTCCTGACTTTC. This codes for CASSYVSGANVLTF.

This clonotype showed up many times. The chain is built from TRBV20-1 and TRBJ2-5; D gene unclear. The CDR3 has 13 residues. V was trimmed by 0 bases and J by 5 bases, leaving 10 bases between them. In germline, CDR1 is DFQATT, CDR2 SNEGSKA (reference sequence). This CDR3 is CSARDRYTETQYF. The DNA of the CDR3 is TGCAGTGCTAGAGACCGTTATACGGAGACCCAGTACTTC.

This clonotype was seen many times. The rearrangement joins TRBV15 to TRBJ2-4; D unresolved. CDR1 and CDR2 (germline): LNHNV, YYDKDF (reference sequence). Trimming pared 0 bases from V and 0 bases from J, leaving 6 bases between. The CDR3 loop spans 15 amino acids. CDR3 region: CATSRDVGAKNIQYF. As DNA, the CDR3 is TGTGCCACCAGCAGAGATGTGGGAGCCAAAAACATTCAGTACTTC. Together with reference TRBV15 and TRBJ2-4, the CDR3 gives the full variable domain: DAMVIQNPRYQVTQFGKPVTLSCSQTLNHNVMYWYQQKSSQAPKLLFHYYDKDFNNEADTPDNFQSRRPNTSFCFLDIRSPGLGDTAMYLCATSRDVGAKNIQYFGAGTRLSVL.

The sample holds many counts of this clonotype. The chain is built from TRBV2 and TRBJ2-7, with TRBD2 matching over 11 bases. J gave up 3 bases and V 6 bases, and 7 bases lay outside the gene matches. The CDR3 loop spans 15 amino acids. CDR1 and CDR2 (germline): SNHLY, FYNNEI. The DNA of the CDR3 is TGTGCCAGCAGGGACGGGACTAGCGGATACTACGAGCAGTACTTC. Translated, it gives CASRDGTSGYYEQYF.

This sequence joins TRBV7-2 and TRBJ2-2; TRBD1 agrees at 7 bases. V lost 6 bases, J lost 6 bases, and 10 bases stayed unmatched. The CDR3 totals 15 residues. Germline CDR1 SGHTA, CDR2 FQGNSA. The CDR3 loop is CASSERAGGAGELFF. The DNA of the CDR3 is TGTGCCAGCAGTGAGAGGGCAGGGGGAGCCGGGGAGCTGTTTTTT.

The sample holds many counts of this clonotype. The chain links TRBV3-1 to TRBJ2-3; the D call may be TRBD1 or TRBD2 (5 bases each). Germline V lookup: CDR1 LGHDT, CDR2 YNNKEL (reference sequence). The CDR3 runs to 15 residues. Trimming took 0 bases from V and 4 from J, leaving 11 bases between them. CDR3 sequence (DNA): TGTGCCAGCAGCCAAGAGAACTTGGGGGCAGATACGCAGTATTTT. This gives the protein CASSQENLGADTQYF.

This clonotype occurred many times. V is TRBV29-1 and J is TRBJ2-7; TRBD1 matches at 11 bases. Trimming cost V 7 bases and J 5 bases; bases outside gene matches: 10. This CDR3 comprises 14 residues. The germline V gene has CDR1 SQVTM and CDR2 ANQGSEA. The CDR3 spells CSATRDRGFHEQYF. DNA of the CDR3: TGCAGCGCTACACGGGACAGGGGGTTCCACGAGCAGTACTTC.

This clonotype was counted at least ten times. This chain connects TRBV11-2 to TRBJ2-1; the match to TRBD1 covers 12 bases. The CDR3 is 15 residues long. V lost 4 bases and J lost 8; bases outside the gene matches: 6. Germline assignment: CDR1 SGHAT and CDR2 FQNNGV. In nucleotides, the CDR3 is TGTGCCAGCAGCTCGGGACAGGGGGCTCCCTATGAGCAGTTCTTC. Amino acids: CASSSGQGAPYEQFF.

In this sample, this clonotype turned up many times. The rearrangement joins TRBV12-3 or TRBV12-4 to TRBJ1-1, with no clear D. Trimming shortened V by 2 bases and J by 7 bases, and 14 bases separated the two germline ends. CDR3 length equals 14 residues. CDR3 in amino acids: CASSLYIGRNEAFF. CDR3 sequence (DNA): TGTGCCAGCAGTTTATATATCGGGCGGAATGAAGCTTTCTTT.

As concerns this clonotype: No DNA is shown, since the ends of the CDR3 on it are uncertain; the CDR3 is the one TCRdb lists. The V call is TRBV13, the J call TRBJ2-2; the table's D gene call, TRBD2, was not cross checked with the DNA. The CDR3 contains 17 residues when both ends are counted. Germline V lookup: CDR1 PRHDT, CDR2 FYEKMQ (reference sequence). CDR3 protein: CASSFSGRADTGELFFF.

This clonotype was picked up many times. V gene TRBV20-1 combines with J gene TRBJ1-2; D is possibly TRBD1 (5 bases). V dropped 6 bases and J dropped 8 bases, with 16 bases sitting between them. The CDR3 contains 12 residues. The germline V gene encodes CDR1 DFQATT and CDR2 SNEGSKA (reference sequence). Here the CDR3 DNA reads TGCAGTGCCCTCACGGAGGGACCAGGCTACACCTTC. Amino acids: CSALTEGPGYTF.